What follows describes a single TCR beta chain. The antigen remains undetermined. The sample is drawn from a study of beta chain features in type 1 diabetes. Whole-study findings and limits: Across all four CD4+ subsets, people with type 1 diabetes showed modestly shorter TCRB CDR3s.

Reverse transcribing all isolated RNA meant expressed TCRB transcripts were sequenced. Data came from immunoSEQ multiplex PCR; TCRdb stores just in-frame clones and leaves some out. The repertoire holds about 280,000 clones, with over 14% as singletons. There are 15 residues in the CDR3. CDR1 and CDR2 (germline): SGHRS, YFSETQ. Trimming at V came to 1 base and at J to 4 bases, leaving 8 bases not matched to a gene. The V call is TRBV5-1, the J call TRBJ2-7; the match to TRBD2 covers 7 bases. The sequence came from a young man with type 1 diabetes. The sample was naive CD4+ T cells from blood. The CDR3 spells CASSLTGTMPYEQYF. The CDR3 DNA is TGCGCCAGCAGCTTGACCGGGACTATGCCTTACGAGCAGTACTTC.